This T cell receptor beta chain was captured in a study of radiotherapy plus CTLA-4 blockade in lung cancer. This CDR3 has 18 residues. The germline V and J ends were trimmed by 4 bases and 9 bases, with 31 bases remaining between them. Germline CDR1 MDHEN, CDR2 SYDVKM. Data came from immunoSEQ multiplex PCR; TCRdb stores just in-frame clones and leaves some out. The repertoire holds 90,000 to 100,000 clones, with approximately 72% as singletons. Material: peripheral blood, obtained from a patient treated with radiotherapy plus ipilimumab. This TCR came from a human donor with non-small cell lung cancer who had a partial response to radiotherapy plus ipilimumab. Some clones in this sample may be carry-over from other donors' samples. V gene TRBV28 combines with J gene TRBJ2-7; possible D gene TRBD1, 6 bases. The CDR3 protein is CASSSLGRRGIRGRGQYF. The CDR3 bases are TGTGCCAGCAGTTCATTGGGCCGGCGAGGGATAAGGGGGAGAGGGCAGTACTTC. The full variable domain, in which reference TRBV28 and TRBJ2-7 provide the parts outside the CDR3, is DVKVTQSSRYLVKRTGEKVFLECVQDMDHENMFWYRQDPGLGLRLIYFSYDVKMKEKGDIPEGYSVSREKKERFSLILESASTNQTSMYLCASSSLGRRGIRGRGQYFGPGTRLTVT.